This record concerns one T cell receptor beta chain sequence. The data were obtained in a study of blood T cell repertoires in COVID-19. This CDR3 is built from 13 residues. Trimming took 2 bases from V and 3 from J, leaving 8 bases between them. Germline loops: CDR1 SGHRS, CDR2 YFSETQ. The protocol was immunoSEQ multiplex PCR, while the TCRdb copy is restricted to in-frame clones and leaves out a portion. The data show 250,000 to 300,000 clones, over 70% seen once. The Seattle site enrolled patients during active infection and followed them longitudinally. The V call is TRBV5-1, the J call TRBJ1-2; D possibly corresponds to TRBD1 (5 bases). This receptor was identified in a woman aged 70 to 79 with COVID-19, enrolled during active disease. The sequenced material came from peripheral blood. Here the CDR3 DNA reads TGCGCCAGCAGCTTAACAGGCGACTATGGCTACACCTTC. It encodes CASSLTGDYGYTF.